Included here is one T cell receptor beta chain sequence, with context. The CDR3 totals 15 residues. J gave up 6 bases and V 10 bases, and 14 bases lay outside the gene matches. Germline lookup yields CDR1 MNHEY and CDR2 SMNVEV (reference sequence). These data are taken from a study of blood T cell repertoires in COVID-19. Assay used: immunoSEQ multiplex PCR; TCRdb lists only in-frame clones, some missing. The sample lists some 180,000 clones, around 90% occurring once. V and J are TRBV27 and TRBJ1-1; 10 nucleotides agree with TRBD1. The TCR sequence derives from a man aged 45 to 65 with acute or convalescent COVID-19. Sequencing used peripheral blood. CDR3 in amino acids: CATRFEGQGKAEAFF. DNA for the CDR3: TGTGCCACCCGTTTTGAGGGACAGGGGAAAGCTGAAGCTTTCTTT.